This record looks at one TCR beta chain sequence and its context. The sample belongs to a study of cytomegalovirus exposure and HLA in healthy donors. This CDR3 has 21 residues. J lost 4 bases, V lost 3 bases, and 17 bases had no gene match. The germline CDR1 and CDR2 sequences are MDHEN and SYDVKM. The PCR had 60 Vbeta and 13 Jbeta primers. TCRdb keeps only in-frame clones here, not all; method: immunoSEQ multiplex PCR. The sample lists under 200,000 clones; less than 90% were seen once. This sequence was found in a man in his thirties or forties in good health and CMV-seronegative. The genes are TRBV28 and TRBJ2-1; TRBD2 matches 14 bases. The sample comprised PBMCs. CDR3 DNA sequence: TGTGCCAGCAGTTTCGGAGTAGCCTGGACTAGCGGGAGGACCTCATACAATGAGCAGTTCTTC. Translated, it gives CASSFGVAWTSGRTSYNEQFF.